A selection of T cell receptor beta chains follows, all from one sample in a study of blood T cell repertoires in COVID-19. Clones were read by immunoSEQ multiplex PCR, and TCRdb kept only the in-frame ones, dropping some. The sample has fewer than 250,000 clones; roughly 84% are singletons. Sequences were obtained from PBMCs or T cells enriched from blood (not recorded which). These TCRs come from a woman younger than 45 who had been exposed to COVID-19. The CDR3 runs from the conserved cysteine through the conserved F or W. D genes are given only for firm matches. The size field is filled for only some rows; it gives once, few, many or a size class.

>TRBJ1-2|.|.|11|TRBV20-1
CSARPSYGYTF
TGCAGTGCTAGGCCCAGCTATGGCTACACCTTC
>TRBJ2-1|.|TRBD2|16|TRBV19
CASRDLAGGSYNEQFF
TGTGCCAGTAGGGATCTAGCGGGGGGTTCCTACAATGAGCAGTTCTTC
>TRBJ2-7|.|.|14|TRBV10-1
CASSEFGSAYEQYF
TGCGCCAGCAGTGAGTTTGGGAGCGCCTACGAGCAGTACTTC
>TRBJ1-5|few|.|17|TRBV30
CAWSIPTRGLANQPQHF
TGTGCCTGGTCAATCCCCACCAGGGGTCTCGCCAATCAGCCCCAGCATTTT
>TRBJ2-5|.|.|14|TRBV10-1
CASSVAGTEETQYF
TGCGCCAGCAGTGTGGCGGGGACGGAGGAGACCCAGTACTTC
>TRBJ1-2|.|.|16|TRBV7-2
CASSFTRAPGDYGYTF
TGTGCCAGCAGCTTCACTCGGGCCCCGGGAGACTATGGCTACACCTTC
>TRBJ2-5|.|.|13|TRBV18
CASSPGSGETQYF
TGTGCCAGCTCACCAGGTTCGGGAGAGACCCAGTACTTC
>TRBJ2-1|few|TRBD1|14|TRBV30
CAWDRDRGINEQFF
TGTGCCTGGGACCGGGACAGGGGCATCAATGAGCAGTTCTTC
>TRBJ2-5|.|.|14|TRBV19
CASSIVGGLETQYF
TGTGCCAGTAGTATAGTAGGGGGTCTTGAGACCCAGTACTTC
>TRBJ1-1|.|.|17|TRBV5-6
CASSSIAGLRANTEAFF
TGTGCCAGCAGCAGCATAGCGGGGCTCAGGGCGAACACTGAAGCTTTCTTT
>TRBJ2-4|.|.|17|TRBV7-8
CASSRGGLGLAKNIQYF
TGTGCCAGCAGCCGAGGGGGCTTGGGACTAGCCAAAAACATTCAGTACTTC
>TRBJ1-1|.|TRBD1|16|TRBV6-5
CASSYSIHRGSTEAFF
TGTGCCAGCAGTTACTCAATACACAGGGGAAGCACTGAAGCTTTCTTT
>TRBJ1-2|.|TRBD1|13|TRBV6-6
CASRTGQAYGYTF
TGTGCCAGCAGGACCGGACAGGCATATGGCTACACCTTC
>TRBJ2-1|.|.|14|TRBV24-1
CATSETGDRHKQFF
TGTGCCACCAGTGAAACAGGAGACAGGCACAAGCAGTTCTTC
>TRBJ1-4|.|TRBD1|14|TRBV3-1/TRBV3-2
CASRRDRVDEKLFF
TGTGCCAGCAGACGCGACAGGGTGGACGAAAAACTGTTTTTT
>TRBJ2-7|once|.|12|TRBV6-2/TRBV6-3
CASSRRVDEQYF
TGTGCCAGCAGTCGAAGAGTTGACGAGCAGTACTTC
>TRBJ2-7|.|TRBD1|16|TRBV7-9
CASSFPRGQDPYEQYF
TGTGCCAGCAGCTTTCCCAGAGGACAGGACCCCTACGAGCAGTACTTC
>TRBJ2-1|.|.|16|TRBV6-5
CASSYRGLAQFNEQFF
TGTGCCAGCAGTTACAGGGGCCTGGCTCAATTCAATGAGCAGTTCTTC
>TRBJ1-1|.|.|14|TRBV5-1
CASSLEAGNTEAFF
TGCGCCAGCAGCTTGGAAGCGGGGAACACTGAAGCTTTCTTT
>TRBJ2-7|.|TRBD2|14|TRBV9
CASSPRGGSAEQYF
TGTGCCAGCAGCCCCCGGGGGGGTTCAGCCGAGCAGTACTTC
>TRBJ1-1|.|.|14|TRBV10-3
CAISSREENTEAFF
TGTGCCATCAGTAGTAGGGAGGAAAACACTGAAGCTTTCTTT
>TRBJ2-7|.|TRBD1|15|TRBV25-1
CASSEFGTGGYEQYF
TGTGCCAGCAGTGAATTTGGGACAGGGGGCTACGAGCAGTACTTC
>TRBJ2-1|.|.|16|TRBV5-5
CASSLLAGASYNEQFF
TGTGCCAGCAGCTTGCTGGCAGGGGCCTCCTACAATGAGCAGTTCTTC
>TRBJ1-5|.|.|13|TRBV7-2
CASSRGGNQPQHF
TGTGCCAGCAGCAGGGGTGGCAATCAGCCCCAGCATTTT
>TRBJ1-5|.|.|13|TRBV19
CASSIVENQPQHF
TGTGCCAGTAGTATAGTTGAGAATCAGCCCCAGCATTTT
>TRBJ2-7|.|.|14|TRBV9
CASSGLRGVGEQYF
TGTGCCAGCAGCGGGTTACGGGGTGTAGGCGAGCAGTACTTC
>TRBJ1-1|.|.|13|TRBV7-9
CASSLEGGTEAFF
TGTGCCAGCAGCTTAGAAGGGGGCACTGAAGCTTTCTTT
>TRBJ2-7|.|.|14|TRBV5-6
CASSLAWSSYEQYF
TGTGCCAGCAGCTTGGCCTGGAGCTCCTACGAGCAGTACTTC
>TRBJ2-2|.|TRBD1|17|TRBV5-1
CASSLAADRVFSGELFF
TGCGCCAGCAGCTTGGCCGCAGACAGGGTCTTTTCCGGGGAGCTGTTTTTT
>TRBJ1-4|.|.|13|TRBV24-1
CATRTEIGVKLFF
TGTGCCACCAGAACAGAGATTGGTGTAAAACTGTTTTTT
>TRBJ2-3|few|.|15|TRBV7-2
CASSLNLGGSDTQYF
TGTGCCAGCAGCTTAAACCTAGGTGGTTCAGATACGCAGTATTTT
>TRBJ2-4|.|TRBD2|20|TRBV7-6
CASSLLAGGLRIMAKNIQYF
TGTGCCAGCAGCTTACTAGCGGGGGGGCTGAGGATTATGGCCAAAAACATTCAGTACTTC
>TRBJ2-1|.|TRBD2|14|TRBV29-1
CSVEKLAGDNEQFF
TGCAGCGTTGAAAAGCTAGCGGGGGACAATGAGCAGTTCTTC
>TRBJ2-7|.|TRBD1|14|TRBV6-5
CASSRTGVSYEQYF
TGTGCCAGCAGCCGAACAGGGGTCTCCTACGAGCAGTACTTC
>TRBJ2-7|.|.|15|TRBV4-1
CASSQESSVSYEQYF
TGCGCCAGCAGCCAAGAAAGCTCCGTCTCCTACGAGCAGTACTTC
>TRBJ1-2|.|.|13|TRBV11-2
CASSFSVNYGYTF
TGTGCCAGCAGCTTTTCGGTCAACTATGGCTACACCTTC
>TRBJ2-2|.|TRBD1|15|TRBV4-3
CASSLDRENTGELFF
TGCGCCAGCAGCCTGGACAGGGAGAACACCGGGGAGCTGTTTTTT
>TRBJ2-3|once|TRBD2|17|TRBV4-1
CASSQLDSGGAPDTQYF
TGCGCCAGCAGCCAGCTGGATAGCGGGGGGGCCCCAGATACGCAGTATTTT
>TRBJ1-1|once|.|13|TRBV3-1/TRBV3-2
CASSLYGDSEAFF
TGTGCCAGCAGCTTATACGGGGATTCTGAAGCTTTCTTT
>TRBJ1-2|few|.|15|TRBV19
CASNPKRQSNYGYTF
TGTGCCAGTAACCCCAAGAGACAGAGTAACTATGGCTACACCTTC
>TRBJ2-2|.|.|15|TRBV24-1
CATSDSDTNTGELFF
TGTGCCACCAGTGACTCGGACACAAACACCGGGGAGCTGTTTTTT
>TRBJ2-3|.|.|16|TRBV29-1
CSLAGGRGVTSDTQYF
TGCAGTCTCGCCGGGGGGCGAGGGGTCACATCAGATACGCAGTATTTT
>TRBJ2-5|once|.|13|TRBV12-3/TRBV12-4
CASTPVGAKTQYF
TGTGCCAGCACCCCAGTGGGAGCGAAGACCCAGTACTTC
>TRBJ1-2|.|.|13|TRBV27
CASSSQGYYGYTF
TGTGCCAGCAGTTCTCAGGGCTACTATGGCTACACCTTC
>TRBJ2-7|.|TRBD2|17|TRBV7-6
CASSLASSRGGPIEQYF
TGTGCCAGCAGCTTAGCGAGTTCGCGGGGGGGGCCGATAGAGCAGTACTTC
>TRBJ2-7|.|TRBD2|14|TRBV14
CASSISGGAYEQYF
TGTGCCAGCAGCATCAGCGGGGGTGCCTACGAGCAGTACTTC
>TRBJ1-1|many|TRBD1|15|TRBV7-3
CASSQLTGVNTEAFF
TGTGCCAGCAGCCAGTTAACAGGGGTTAACACTGAAGCTTTCTTT
>TRBJ1-3|.|.|14|TRBV13
CASSFGGLGNTIYF
TGTGCCAGCAGCTTCGGGGGGCTCGGAAACACCATATATTTT
>TRBJ1-2|few|.|13|TRBV7-8
CASSLFSEVGYTF
TGTGCCAGCAGCTTATTTTCTGAGGTTGGCTACACCTTC
>TRBJ1-5|.|.|14|TRBV4-1
CASSQVFGNQPQHF
TGCGCCAGCAGCCAAGTCTTTGGCAATCAGCCCCAGCATTTT
>TRBJ1-2|.|.|16|TRBV7-5
CARSSITLDSLYGYTF
TGTGCCAGAAGCTCAATAACCCTGGACAGCCTCTATGGCTACACCTTC
>TRBJ1-4|.|.|16|TRBV7-2
CASSIRTQGRGEKLFF
TGTGCCAGCAGCATTAGGACGCAGGGAAGGGGTGAAAAACTGTTTTTT
>TRBJ1-1|.|TRBD1|14|TRBV6-1
CASSEERQGRGTFF
TGTGCCAGCAGTGAAGAAAGACAGGGAAGGGGTACTTTCTTT